A single sample gave rise to the 31 T cell receptor beta chains below, sequenced in a study of T-cell memory formation after mild COVID-19. Via MiXCR, TCRdb re-called the 5' RACE reads, giving one row per CDR3 protein. The sample includes about 470,000 distinct CDR3 sequences, roughly 18% seen only once; the top ten take approximately 13%. What was sequenced was PBMCs or a T cell subset sorted from them (not recorded which). These receptors originate from an adult woman who had mild COVID-19 (a few samples of this study predate the infection). Cell type and time point are not known.

This clonotype was recorded a few times. This rearrangement joins TRBV7-3 to TRBJ1-2; D gene unclear. The germline CDR1 and CDR2 sequences are SGHTA and FQGTGA. There are 13 residues in the CDR3. V lost 2 bases and J 8 bases, leaving 12 bases between the germline ends. CDR3 in amino acids: CASSLEGLRGYTF. In DNA form, the CDR3 reads TGTGCCAGCAGCTTAGAAGGGCTGAGAGGCTACACCTTC. Supplemented by reference TRBV7-3 and TRBJ1-2, the full variable domain reads GAGVSQTPSNKVTEKGKYVELRCDPISGHTALYWYRQSLGQGPEFLIYFQGTGAADDSGLPNDRFFAVRPEGSVSTLKIQRTERGDSAVYLCASSLEGLRGYTFGSGTRLTVV.

This clonotype came up a few times. The CDR3 is CASSSLPGNREAFF. CDR3 sequence (DNA): TGCGCCAGCAGCTCACTCCCCGGCAACAGGGAAGCTTTCTTT. The rearrangement uses TRBV4-1 and TRBJ1-1; possible D gene TRBD1, 5 bases. Germline V gene lookup returns CDR1 MGHRA and CDR2 YSYEKL. The V end lost 5 bases, the J end lost 8 bases, and 18 bases lay between the germline ends. This CDR3 is 14 amino acids long.

The chain combines TRBV7-2 with TRBJ2-1, with TRBD2 matching 15 bases. The J segment lost 11 bases and the V segment lost 7 bases, leaving 6 bases of the junction unmatched. The CDR3 is 14 residues long. The germline CDR1 and CDR2 sequences are SGHTA and FQGNSA. The CDR3: CASTGLAGGGKQFF. CDR3 DNA sequence: TGTGCCAGCACAGGACTAGCGGGAGGGGGGAAGCAGTTCTTC.

This clonotype has a handful of counts. This chain joins TRBV6-5 and TRBJ1-2; 9 positions match TRBD1. V trimming: 2 bases; J trimming: 3 bases; junction bases outside the gene matches: 4. CDR3 length equals 15 residues. The V gene's germline CDR1 is MNHEY and CDR2 SVGAGI. The CDR3 is CASSYVRTGDYGYTF. DNA for the CDR3: TGTGCCAGCAGTTACGTAAGGACAGGGGACTATGGCTACACCTTC.

The chain uses TRBV12-3 or TRBV12-4 and TRBJ2-1; 7 bases line up with TRBD1. The V segment lost 6 bases and the J segment 1 base; nucleotides outside the gene matches: 12. This CDR3 spans 17 amino acids. CDR3 region: CASSPNRDSSSYNEQFF. Here the CDR3 DNA reads TGTGCCAGCAGCCCCAACCGGGACAGCAGTTCCTACAATGAGCAGTTCTTC.

There are a few counts of this clonotype. V is TRBV4-1 and J is TRBJ1-1; D call uncertain. Between the trimmed V and J ends, which lost 6 bases and 2 bases, there was a span of 13 bases. Germline V lookup: CDR1 MGHRA, CDR2 YSYEKL. The CDR3 runs 14 residues. CDR3: CASRGLTLNTEAFF. Written as DNA, the CDR3 is TGCGCCAGCAGGGGTTTGACCCTAAACACTGAAGCTTTCTTT.

The chain couples TRBV2 to TRBJ2-1, with D perhaps matching TRBD2 (6 bases). The V gene's germline CDR1 is SNHLY and CDR2 FYNNEI. The CDR3 totals 12 residues. V was pared by 2 bases and J by 12 bases, with 11 bases between. The CDR3 DNA reads as TGTGCCAGCAGTGAAACGGGAGAGAGGCAGTTCTTC. It yields the protein CASSETGERQFF.

The chain uses TRBV6-1 and TRBJ1-5, with 7 bases matching TRBD1. This CDR3 comprises 13 residues. V shed 2 bases and J 9 bases; nucleotides not matched to a gene: 4. Germline V CDR1 and CDR2: MNHNS, SASEGT. The CDR3 DNA reads TGTGCCAGCAGTGAACAGGGGGGAAGGCCCCAGCATTTT. Translated: CASSEQGGRPQHF.

Only a few counts were recorded for this clonotype. The gene calls are TRBV7-2 and TRBJ2-3, with 7 bases aligning to TRBD2. CDR3 length equals 15 residues. Germline CDR1 SGHTA, CDR2 FQGNSA. V trimming: 5 bases; J trimming: 7 bases; junction bases outside the gene matches: 12. CDR3 in amino acids: CASSGGAGFLYTQYF. In nucleotides, the CDR3 is TGTGCCAGCAGCGGAGGAGCGGGATTTTTATATACGCAGTATTTT.

There are a few counts of this clonotype. The V gene is TRBV7-9, the J gene TRBJ2-1; D possibly matches TRBD1 or TRBD2 (5 bases each). The germline V gene encodes CDR1 SEHNR and CDR2 FQNEAQ (reference sequence). V was cut by 4 bases and J by 5 bases, with 12 bases left in between. CDR3 length: 14 residues. CDR3 loop: CASSSGTPDNEQFF. CDR3 in DNA: TGTGCCAGCAGCTCTGGGACGCCAGACAATGAGCAGTTCTTC. The full variable domain, its missing parts supplied by reference TRBV7-9 and TRBJ2-1, is DTGVSQNPRHKITKRGQNVTFRCDPISEHNRLYWYRQTLGQGPEFLTYFQNEAQLEKSRLLSDRFSAERPKGSFSTLEIQRTEQGDSAMYLCASSSGTPDNEQFFGPGTRLTVL.

This clonotype was recorded a few times. The chain employs TRBV20-1 and TRBJ2-7, with D perhaps matching TRBD1 or TRBD2 (5 bases each). The CDR3 is made up of 14 amino acids. Germline loops: CDR1 DFQATT, CDR2 SNEGSKA (reference sequence). V was shortened by 6 bases and J by 0 bases, with 15 bases between the two germline ends. As DNA, the CDR3 is TGCAGTGCACGCCGGGACCCAGCCTCCTACGAGCAGTACTTC. Translation gives CSARRDPASYEQYF.

This clonotype has a handful of counts. The CDR3 DNA follows: TGCGCCAGCAGCCAAGTGGGAGGTAGCACTGAAGCTTTCTTT. It yields the protein CASSQVGGSTEAFF. The J gene is TRBJ1-1, the V gene TRBV4-1; no firm D call. Germline-derived CDR1 and CDR2 are MGHRA and YSYEKL. The CDR3 length is 14 residues. Trimming removed 1 base at V and 4 bases at J, with 10 bases between.

This chain connects TRBV11-2 to TRBJ2-5, with no clear D. V was shortened by 5 bases and J by 2 bases, with 18 bases between the two germline ends. From germline, CDR1 is SGHAT and CDR2 FQNNGV. The CDR3 spans 16 residues. The CDR3 region is CASSLSPGDLQETQYF. The CDR3, as DNA: TGTGCCAGCAGCCTCTCGCCCGGCGATTTACAAGAGACCCAGTACTTC.

This clonotype was counted only a few times. The chain couples TRBV7-3 to TRBJ1-1; 9 bases agree with TRBD1. V lost 4 bases and J lost 6; bases outside the gene matches: 9. The CDR3 runs to 15 residues. Germline V gene sequence: CDR1 SGHTA, CDR2 FQGTGA. CDR3 loop: CASSSYRGRSAEAFF. The DNA of the CDR3 is TGTGCCAGCAGCTCATACAGGGGGCGAAGCGCTGAAGCTTTCTTT. Full variable domain (rest looked up from reference TRBV7-3 and TRBJ1-1): GAGVSQTPSNKVTEKGKYVELRCDPISGHTALYWYRQSLGQGPEFLIYFQGTGAADDSGLPNDRFFAVRPEGSVSTLKIQRTERGDSAVYLCASSSYRGRSAEAFFGQGTRLTVV.

The chain combines TRBV29-1 with TRBJ2-1; the match to TRBD2 covers 11 bases. The length of the CDR3 is 17 residues. Germline lookup yields CDR1 SQVTM and CDR2 ANQGSEA. Trimming took 4 bases from V and 0 from J; bases not matched to a gene: 8. CDR3 bases: TGCAGCGTTGCCGGGACTAGCGGAGCGAGCTCCTACAATGAGCAGTTCTTC. Its protein product is CSVAGTSGASSYNEQFF.

This clonotype came up a few times. The V call is TRBV29-1, the J call TRBJ1-3; D is possibly TRBD1 (5 bases). Trimming removed 3 bases at V and 3 bases at J, with 6 bases between. The CDR3 contains 12 residues. CDR1 is SQVTM and CDR2 is ANQGSEA in the germline V gene. This chain's CDR3 is CSVDGGGNTIYF. As DNA, the CDR3 is TGCAGCGTTGACGGGGGTGGAAACACCATATATTTT.

This clonotype has only a few counts. The chain is built from TRBV5-1 and TRBJ1-5; 8 positions agree with TRBD1. The V and J ends lost 4 bases and 4 bases, in that order; junction bases with no gene match: 10. The CDR3 is 16 amino acids. Germline V lookup: CDR1 SGHRS, CDR2 YFSETQ. The CDR3 sequence: CASSLYGTGTNQPQHF. The DNA of the CDR3 is TGCGCCAGCAGCCTTTACGGGACAGGCACAAATCAGCCCCAGCATTTT.

J is TRBJ2-1 and V is TRBV3-1; the D call may be TRBD1 or TRBD2 (6 bases each). This CDR3 is built from 15 residues. Per the germline V gene, CDR1 is LGHDT and CDR2 is YNNKEL (reference sequence). V lost 1 base and J 7 bases, leaving 14 bases between the germline ends. The CDR3 DNA follows: TGTGCCAGCAGCCAAGTACGGGGGCCTGGGAATGAGCAGTTCTTC. Translated, it gives CASSQVRGPGNEQFF.

This clonotype was seen many times. The chain links TRBV7-8 to TRBJ2-2; TRBD1 might be the D (6 bases). From germline, CDR1 is SGHVS and CDR2 FQNEAQ. V was clipped by 5 bases and J by 1 base, with 8 bases between them. The CDR3 loop spans 14 amino acids. The CDR3: CASSPDRNTGELFF. CDR3 coding DNA: TGTGCCAGCAGCCCGGACAGGAACACCGGGGAGCTGTTTTTT.

V and J are TRBV11-2 and TRBJ1-2, with D hard to call. The CDR3 extends over 17 amino acids. Germline assignment: CDR1 SGHAT and CDR2 FQNNGV. The V and J ends lost 2 bases and 3 bases respectively, with 19 bases between them. The CDR3 is CASSLPDRGLNHYGYTF. The CDR3 nucleotides are TGTGCCAGCAGCTTACCAGATCGGGGTCTCAATCACTATGGCTACACCTTC.

V and J are TRBV7-8 and TRBJ1-4; 7 bases are a match to TRBD1. Germline assignment: CDR1 SGHVS and CDR2 FQNEAQ. J gave up 0 bases and V 2 bases, and 6 bases lay outside the gene matches. This CDR3 is 17 amino acids long. The CDR3 DNA reads as TGTGCCAGCAGCTTAAGCTGGAGGGGGCCAACTAATGAAAAACTGTTTTTT. This translates into CASSLSWRGPTNEKLFF.

This sequence joins TRBV7-9 and TRBJ1-1; TRBD1 matches 7 bases. The CDR3 spans 15 residues. V lost 2 bases to trimming and J lost 2 bases; unmatched junction nucleotides: 5. Germline CDR1 SEHNR, CDR2 FQNEAQ (reference sequence). CDR3 bases: TGTGCCAGCAGCTTATACGGGACAGCCAACACTGAAGCTTTCTTT. Translating it yields CASSLYGTANTEAFF.

A few counts support this clonotype. The chain recombines TRBV7-9 with TRBJ2-1; D unresolved. This CDR3 comprises 15 residues. Between the trimmed V and J ends, which lost 5 bases and 0 bases, there was a span of 11 bases. CDR1 SEHNR and CDR2 FQNEAQ come from the germline V gene (reference sequence). This CDR3 is CASSDLLISYNEQFF. The CDR3 bases are TGTGCCAGCAGCGATCTATTAATCTCCTACAATGAGCAGTTCTTC.

Written as DNA, the CDR3 is TGTGCCAGCAGTTACTGGGGGGGGCTGAGTGGGGAGCTGTTTTTT. Residues: CASSYWGGLSGELFF. The chain is built from TRBV6-6 and TRBJ2-2, with D tentatively TRBD2 (7 bases). The CDR3 totals 15 residues. Germline V lookup: CDR1 MNHNY, CDR2 SVGAGI (reference sequence). Trimming took off 1 base at V and 8 bases at J, with 14 bases between the two ends.

This rearrangement joins TRBV14 to TRBJ2-1, with 7 bases identical to TRBD1. This CDR3 has 16 residues. In germline, CDR1 is SGHDN, CDR2 FVKESK. J lost 6 bases, V lost 1 base, and 9 bases had no gene match. The CDR3 DNA reads as TGTGCCAGCAGCCAAGCCAGGGGGATCGCGGTCAATGAGCAGTTCTTC. Translated: CASSQARGIAVNEQFF. The variable domain in full, with the rest retrieved from reference TRBV14 and TRBJ2-1, is EAGVTQFPSHSVIEKGQTVTLRCDPISGHDNLYWYRRVMGKEIKFLLHFVKESKQDESGMPNNRFLAERTGGTYSTLKVQPAELEDSGVYFCASSQARGIAVNEQFFGPGTRLTVL.

This chain connects TRBV7-8 to TRBJ2-7, with a weak D call TRBD1 (6 bases). Trimming stripped 5 bases from V and 4 bases from J, with 15 bases between. This CDR3 is built from 14 residues. Germline lookup yields CDR1 SGHVS and CDR2 FQNEAQ. In DNA, the CDR3 is TGTGCCAGCAGCCTGGACAGTGAACCATACGAGCAGTACTTC. It encodes CASSLDSEPYEQYF.

This clonotype was detected a few times. V is TRBV6-6 and J is TRBJ1-5; D possibly corresponds to TRBD1 (6 bases). Looked up from germline, CDR1 is MNHNY and CDR2 is SVGAGI (reference sequence). The CDR3 spans 14 residues. V was clipped by 3 bases and J by 5 bases, with 11 bases between them. The CDR3, as DNA: TGTGCCAGCAGTTATTCAGGGGTTGATCAGCCCCAGCATTTT. It codes for CASSYSGVDQPQHF.

The V call is TRBV29-1, the J call TRBJ2-5, with D perhaps assigned TRBD1 or TRBD2 (5 bases each). CDR3 length: 12 residues. Trimming took off 7 bases at V and 3 bases at J, with 12 bases between the two ends. Germline V CDR1 and CDR2: SQVTM, ANQGSEA. CDR3 in amino acids: CSERDGKETQYF. For the CDR3, the DNA is TGCAGCGAAAGGGACGGAAAAGAGACCCAGTACTTC.

This clonotype showed up just a few times. It may be a read error: a sequence one base away is much more abundant. CDR3 DNA: TGTGCCAGCAGCTTTGGACAGGACTACGAGCAGTACTTC. This codes for CASSFGQDYEQYF. The chain combines TRBV11-1 with TRBJ2-7; TRBD1 matches 7 bases. Germline CDR1 is SGHAT and CDR2 is FQDESV (reference sequence). V was pared by 3 bases and J by 3 bases, with 2 bases of the junction left unmatched. This CDR3 spans 13 amino acids.

DNA for the CDR3: TGTGCCAGCAGCCGTTTGGCGGGGGGAGGCACAGATACGCAGTATTTT. It specifies CASSRLAGGGTDTQYF. The chain uses TRBV7-6 and TRBJ2-3; TRBD2 agrees at 8 bases. Germline values: CDR1 SGHVS, CDR2 FNYEAQ. Trimming took 5 bases from V and 1 from J; bases not matched to a gene: 8. This CDR3 region has 16 residues.

V gene TRBV6-1 combines with J gene TRBJ1-1; D is perhaps TRBD1 (5 bases). This CDR3 region has 15 residues. Germline loops: CDR1 MNHNS, CDR2 SASEGT. V was clipped by 1 base and J by 0 bases, with 9 bases between them. This CDR3 reads CASSEGAGLNTEAFF. The CDR3 DNA reads as TGTGCCAGCAGTGAAGGGGCAGGGTTGAACACTGAAGCTTTCTTT.